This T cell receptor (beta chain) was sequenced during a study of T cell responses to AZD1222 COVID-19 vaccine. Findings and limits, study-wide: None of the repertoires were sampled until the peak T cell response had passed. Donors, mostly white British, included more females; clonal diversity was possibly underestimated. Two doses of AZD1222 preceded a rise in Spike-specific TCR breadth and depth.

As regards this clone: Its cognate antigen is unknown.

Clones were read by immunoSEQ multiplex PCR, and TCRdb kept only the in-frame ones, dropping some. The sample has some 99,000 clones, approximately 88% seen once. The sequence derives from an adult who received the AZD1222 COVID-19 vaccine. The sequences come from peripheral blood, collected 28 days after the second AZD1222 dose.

CDR3 amino acids: CASSFMTGQETQYF. The CDR3 DNA reads as TGTGCCAGCAGCTTCATGACAGGACAAGAGACCCAGTACTTC. The chain carries TRBV5-5 and TRBJ2-5, with a tentative D call TRBD1 (6 bases). The V end lost 2 bases, the J end lost 2 bases, and 10 bases lay between the germline ends. Germline values: CDR1 SGHKS, CDR2 YYEKEE (reference sequence). The CDR3 runs 14 residues.